The 19 T cell receptor beta chains below come from one sample, sequenced in a study of cytomegalovirus exposure and HLA in healthy donors. The primer mix had 60 Vbeta and 13 Jbeta primers. This table comes from immunoSEQ multiplex PCR, and its TCRdb copy is limited to in-frame clones, with some not included. The sample has 150,000 to 200,000 clones; around 68% are singletons. Sequencing used PBMCs. The source of these receptors is a woman aged 40 to 50 in good health and CMV-seropositive.

The chain joins TRBV7-9 to TRBJ2-7; no clear D gene. The CDR3 runs to 13 residues. Trimming took off 5 bases at V and 2 bases at J, with 10 bases between the two ends. CDR1 SEHNR and CDR2 FQNEAQ come from the germline V gene (reference sequence). Here the CDR3 reads CASSEEVTYEQYF. DNA of the CDR3: TGTGCCAGCAGCGAAGAGGTCACCTACGAGCAGTACTTC. The whole variable domain, filled in from reference TRBV7-9 and TRBJ2-7, reads DTGVSQNPRHKITKRGQNVTFRCDPISEHNRLYWYRQTLGQGPEFLTYFQNEAQLEKSRLLSDRFSAERPKGSFSTLEIQRTEQGDSAMYLCASSEEVTYEQYFGPGTRLTVT.

This clone has more than one count but fewer than ten. One junction end disagrees with the germline gene, perhaps due to a read error. The genes are TRBV7-7 and TRBJ2-2; 8 positions match TRBD1. The CDR3 has 17 residues. Germline V CDR1 and CDR2: SSHAT, FNYEAQ (reference sequence). CDR3 DNA: TGTGCTAGCAGCTTAGGAGGTGGGACAGGGAACACCGGGGAGCTGTTTTTT. Translated, it gives CASSLGGGTGNTGELFF. The variable domain in full, completed from reference TRBV7-7 and TRBJ2-2, reads GAGVSQSPRYKVTKRGQDVTLRCDPISSHATLYWYQQALGQGPEFLTYFNYEAQPDKSGLPSDRFSAERPEGSISTLTIQRTEQRDSAMYRCASSLGGGTGNTGELFFGEGSRLTVL.

The V call is TRBV7-2, the J call TRBJ2-3; 8 bases line up with TRBD2. Germline CDR1 SGHTA, CDR2 FQGNSA. V dropped 3 bases and J dropped 4; count of bases not matched to a gene: 6. The CDR3 runs to 15 residues. CDR3 loop: CASSFAGLEADTQYF. CDR3 DNA: TGTGCCAGCAGCTTCGCGGGACTAGAGGCAGATACGCAGTATTTT.

The chain recombines TRBV28 with TRBJ1-1, with 8 bases aligning to TRBD1. CDR3 length: 16 amino acids. Germline V CDR1 and CDR2: MDHEN, SYDVKM. J was trimmed by 5 bases and V by 2 bases; bases with no gene match: 10. CDR3 sequence reads: CASSLVQGAGGTEAFF. The CDR3 DNA follows: TGTGCCAGCAGTTTAGTTCAGGGGGCTGGTGGGACTGAAGCTTTCTTT.

This chain connects TRBV10-3 to TRBJ1-1; 7 bases line up with TRBD1. This CDR3 region has 13 residues. Germline lookup yields CDR1 ENHRY and CDR2 SYGVKD. The trim removed 7 bases at V and 7 bases at J, leaving 9 bases unmatched. The chain's CDR3 is CAIMTGLKDEAFF. Here the CDR3 DNA reads TGTGCCATCATGACAGGGCTTAAGGATGAAGCTTTCTTT.

The rearrangement links TRBV29-1 to TRBJ1-1; weak D call: TRBD1 (6 bases). The CDR3 runs to 13 residues. The germline V gene encodes CDR1 SQVTM and CDR2 ANQGSEA. The V and J ends lost 3 bases and 0 bases respectively, with 8 bases between them. CDR3 nucleotide sequence: TGCAGCGTTGATGGGACATTGAACACTGAAGCTTTCTTT. Residues: CSVDGTLNTEAFF.

The chain combines TRBV18 with TRBJ1-3, with a tentative D call TRBD1 (5 bases). This CDR3 has 15 residues. Looked up from germline, CDR1 is KGHSH and CDR2 is LQKENI. Trimming removed 2 bases from V and 0 bases from J, with 8 bases in between. CDR3 protein: CASSPDSLSGNTIYF. CDR3 sequence (DNA): TGTGCCAGCTCACCAGACAGCCTCTCTGGAAACACCATATATTTT. Based on the CDR3 plus reference TRBV18 and TRBJ1-3, the full variable domain is NAGVMQNPRHLVRRRGQEARLRCSPMKGHSHVYWYRQLPEEGLKFMVYLQKENIIDESGMPKERFSAEFPKEGPSILRIQQVVRGDSAAYFCASSPDSLSGNTIYFGEGSWLTVV.

This rearrangement joins TRBV19 to TRBJ2-7; D unclear. This CDR3 region has 12 residues. The germline CDR1 and CDR2 sequences are LNHDA and SQIVND (reference sequence). V lost 5 bases to trimming and J lost 2 bases, with 7 bases between them. The CDR3 DNA is TGTGCCAGTAGTTCTGAGACCTACGAGCAGTACTTC. Protein product: CASSSETYEQYF.

The rearrangement uses TRBV4-3 and TRBJ2-3; D remains ambiguous. CDR1 and CDR2 from the germline V gene are LGHNA and YSLEER. V dropped 1 base and J dropped 2 bases, with 13 bases sitting between them. The CDR3 is 16 residues long. CDR3: CASSQVESRDTDTQYF. CDR3 DNA sequence: TGCGCCAGCAGCCAAGTAGAGAGCCGAGACACAGATACGCAGTATTTT.

There are a few counts of this clone. V is TRBV28 and J is TRBJ2-1; D possibly corresponds to TRBD2 (6 bases). The V and J ends lost 6 bases and 4 bases respectively, with 7 bases between them. The CDR3 is made up of 12 amino acids. Germline V CDR1 and CDR2: MDHEN, SYDVKM. In DNA form, the CDR3 reads TGTGCCAGCAGAGGGAGGTACAATGAGCAGTTCTTC. The encoded protein is CASRGRYNEQFF.

The chain has TRBV10-3 and TRBJ1-6, with 7 bases matching TRBD1. Trimming cost V 4 bases and J 7 bases; bases outside gene matches: 13. Germline V gives CDR1 ENHRY, CDR2 SYGVKD. The CDR3 loop spans 17 amino acids. The CDR3 DNA follows: TGTGCCATCAGTGCCCGGGACAGCATGTTCGGGAATTCACCCCTCCACTTT. Protein product: CAISARDSMFGNSPLHF.

V and J are TRBV5-4 and TRBJ1-2; D perhaps matches TRBD1 (6 bases). The CDR3 extends over 14 amino acids. V lost 4 bases and J 2 bases, leaving 12 bases between the germline ends. From germline, CDR1 is SGHNT and CDR2 YYREEE (reference sequence). The CDR3 sequence: CASSLGTLNYGYTF. In nucleotides, the CDR3 is TGTGCCAGCAGCCTCGGGACACTAAACTATGGCTACACCTTC.

On this clone itself: A junction end diverges from the germline sequence, so it may reflect a read error. The chain has TRBV4-3 and TRBJ1-5; the match to TRBD1 covers 7 bases. CDR1 LGHNA and CDR2 YSLEER come from the germline V gene. This CDR3 spans 17 amino acids. CDR3 sequence: CASSQDRSGGSNQPQNF. In DNA, the CDR3 is TGCGCCAGCAGCCAAGATAGGTCAGGGGGTAGCAATCAGCCCCAGAATTTT.

This clone was observed a handful of times. The chain has TRBV6-6 and TRBJ2-1; 7 bases match TRBD2. J lost 4 bases, V lost 5 bases, and 8 bases had no gene match. From germline, CDR1 is MNHNY and CDR2 SVGAGI (reference sequence). This CDR3 region has 15 residues. In DNA form, the CDR3 reads TGTGCCAGCAGTCCGACCCGGGGGGTATACAATGAGCAGTTCTTC. It yields the protein CASSPTRGVYNEQFF.

This clone was counted a few times. V gene TRBV7-3 combines with J gene TRBJ1-1, with D possibly TRBD1 on 5 matching bases. This CDR3 has 14 amino acids. Germline V gives CDR1 SGHTA, CDR2 FQGTGA. Trimming left V 1 base short and J 5 bases short, with 11 bases between. CDR3 residues: CASSLIQGGTEAFF. The CDR3 DNA sequence: TGTGCCAGCAGCTTAATTCAGGGAGGGACTGAAGCTTTCTTT.

V usage is TRBV15 and J usage is TRBJ2-5; 8 bases are a match to TRBD1. CDR1 is LNHNV, CDR2 YYDKDF, per germline (reference sequence). V was pared by 0 bases and J by 4 bases, with 7 bases of the junction left unmatched. The CDR3 loop spans 16 amino acids. The CDR3, as DNA: TGTGCCACCAGCAGAGAGAGGCAGGGGGCTGGAGAGACCCAGTACTTC. This gives the protein CATSRERQGAGETQYF.

The chain is built from TRBV9 and TRBJ2-5; 12 positions agree with TRBD2. Trimming took 4 bases from V and 5 from J; bases not matched to a gene: 12. The CDR3 covers 17 residues. Germline V lookup: CDR1 SGDLS, CDR2 YYNGEE. The CDR3 bases are TGTGCCAGCAGCCTGACGGCTAGCGGGGGGGCAGTCGAGACCCAGTACTTC. Protein product: CASSLTASGGAVETQYF.

This clone was observed a handful of times. This sequence joins TRBV7-9 and TRBJ2-7; D remains unclear. Germline lookup yields CDR1 SEHNR and CDR2 FQNEAQ (reference sequence). Trimming took off 1 base at V and 7 bases at J, with 14 bases between the two ends. There are 14 residues in the CDR3. The CDR3 bases are TGTGCCAGCAGCTTAGAAGGTTGGTCGGGTGAGCAGTACTTC. Its protein is CASSLEGWSGEQYF.

This clone occurred a few times. The chain is built from TRBV6-5 and TRBJ2-3, with 7 bases identical to TRBD1. V lost 7 bases to trimming and J lost 2 bases; unmatched junction nucleotides: 3. Per the germline V gene, CDR1 is MNHEY and CDR2 is SVGAGI. The CDR3 is made up of 13 amino acids. The CDR3 nucleotides are TGTGCCAGCACTGGGACAGTCACAGATACGCAGTATTTT. Translation: CASTGTVTDTQYF.